What follows are 21 T cell receptor beta chains derived from one specimen sequenced in a study of CD8+ T cells in alopecia areata. RNA, once extracted, was reverse transcribed into cDNA for use as the sequencing template. Using immunoSEQ multiplex PCR, the repertoire was profiled, and TCRdb retains in-frame clones only, with some absent. The data show around 60,000 clones, around 40% seen once. The sample was NKG2D-low CD8+ T cells sorted from blood. The source is a human donor with alopecia areata.

The rearrangement uses TRBV7-8 and TRBJ2-5; TRBD2 is a possible D gene (6 bases). V lost 5 bases and J lost 6, with 25 bases in between. The germline CDR1 and CDR2 sequences are SGHVS and FQNEAQ. CDR3 length equals 17 residues. CDR3 DNA: TGTGCCAGCAGCATCCGGGATCGGGAGAATGATGGAAAGACCCAGTACTTC. It encodes CASSIRDRENDGKTQYF. Looking up the rest from reference TRBV7-8 and TRBJ2-5 gives the full variable domain: GAGVSQSPRYKVAKRGQDVALRCDPISGHVSLFWYQQALGQGPEFLTYFQNEAQLDKSGLPSDRFFAERPEGSVSTLKIQRTQQEDSAVYLCASSIRDRENDGKTQYFGPGTRLLVL.

The chain joins TRBV5-1 to TRBJ1-1; D ambiguous. Germline V gene lookup returns CDR1 SGHRS and CDR2 YFSETQ. The CDR3 contains 16 residues. Trimming took off 4 bases at V and 2 bases at J, with 18 bases between the two ends. The CDR3 coding sequence is TGCGCCAGCAGCCAATCCACAATCGGGGTTAACACTGAAGCTTTCTTT. Its translation: CASSQSTIGVNTEAFF.

This chain joins TRBV7-8 and TRBJ2-1; no firm D call. With 3 bases removed from V and 6 bases from J, the gap between germline ends came to 6 bases. The CDR3 length is 12 residues. Germline CDR1 SGHVS, CDR2 FQNEAQ. In DNA, the CDR3 is TGTGCCAGCAGCTTTTTGAGCAATGAGCAGTTCTTC. It encodes CASSFLSNEQFF.

The chain uses TRBV11-2 and TRBJ2-1, with 11 bases aligning to TRBD1. The CDR3 runs 15 residues. V lost 3 bases and J lost 8; bases outside the gene matches: 6. The V gene's germline CDR1 is SGHAT and CDR2 FQNNGV. CDR3 DNA: TGTGCCAGCAGCTTCGGGACAGGGGGAGGTTATGAGCAGTTCTTC. This encodes CASSFGTGGGYEQFF.

This clone was seen only a few times. This rearrangement joins TRBV7-9 to TRBJ2-1; the match to TRBD2 covers 12 bases. This CDR3 is 15 amino acids long. V dropped 1 base and J dropped 6; count of bases not matched to a gene: 1. Germline lookup yields CDR1 SEHNR and CDR2 FQNEAQ (reference sequence). The CDR3 DNA sequence: TGTGCCAGCAGCTTAGAACTAGCGGGAGGCAATGAGCAGTTCTTC. Protein sequence: CASSLELAGGNEQFF.

This clone has more than one count but fewer than ten. This rearrangement joins TRBV6-5 to TRBJ1-4; no clear D. Trimming stripped 2 bases from V and 5 bases from J, with 3 bases between. CDR3 length: 12 amino acids. The germline V gene has CDR1 MNHEY and CDR2 SVGAGI. CDR3 sequence: CASSYTNEKLFF. The CDR3 DNA follows: TGTGCCAGCAGTTACACGAATGAAAAACTGTTTTTT.

This clone was observed a single time. The J gene is TRBJ2-5, the V gene TRBV13, with D possibly matching TRBD1 (7 bases). Germline CDR1 is PRHDT and CDR2 is FYEKMQ (reference sequence). CDR3 length equals 13 residues. Trimming left V 2 bases short and J 5 bases short, with 9 bases between. The CDR3 DNA sequence: TGTGCCAGCAGCTTATCAGGGGGGGAGACCCAGTACTTC. The encoded protein is CASSLSGGETQYF.

The chain links TRBV4-3 to TRBJ2-6, with D perhaps matching TRBD2 (5 bases). The CDR3 spans 14 residues. Germline loops: CDR1 LGHNA, CDR2 YSLEER. The V end was cut by 4 bases, the J end by 4 bases, with 8 bases between. The CDR3: CASSPRGGANVLTF. DNA for the CDR3: TGCGCCAGCAGCCCGAGAGGGGGGGCCAACGTCCTGACTTTC.

The V and J genes are TRBV29-1 and TRBJ2-5; D remains ambiguous. Judging by the DNA end, TRBJ2-7 fits better; the J call may be wrong. CDR1 and CDR2 from the germline V gene are SQVTM and ANQGSEA. The CDR3 totals 12 residues. In nucleotides, the CDR3 is TGCAGCGTTGAGGGCAGAACCTACGAGCAGTACTTC. Encoded protein: CSVEGRTYEQYF.

This sequence joins TRBV27 and TRBJ2-7; D is perhaps TRBD2 (5 bases). V shed 10 bases and J shed 5 bases, with 12 bases lying between them. This CDR3 is 11 amino acids long. Germline CDR1 is MNHEY and CDR2 is SMNVEV (reference sequence). CDR3 region: CATHSGDEQYF. The CDR3, as DNA: TGTGCCACCCACTCCGGGGACGAGCAGTACTTC.

The chain joins TRBV27 to TRBJ1-5, with 7 bases fitting TRBD1. This CDR3 region has 14 residues. Per the germline V gene, CDR1 is MNHEY and CDR2 is SMNVEV (reference sequence). The ends lost 6 bases at V and 2 bases at J; junction bases unmatched: 4. CDR3 protein: CASSPQGGNQPQHF. The CDR3 region has the DNA TGTGCCAGCAGCCCTCAGGGGGGCAATCAGCCCCAGCATTTT.

This clone was detected only once. The rearrangement uses TRBV9 and TRBJ1-2, with 11 bases fitting TRBD1. This CDR3 has 15 residues. Trimming cost V 0 bases and J 4 bases; bases outside gene matches: 2. Germline-derived CDR1 and CDR2 are SGDLS and YYNGEE. CDR3 DNA sequence: TGTGCCAGCAGCGTAGGGACAGGGGGCGGCTATGGCTACACCTTC. Translation: CASSVGTGGGYGYTF.

The V call is TRBV29-1, the J call TRBJ1-1; D ambiguous. V was clipped by 3 bases and J by 1 base, with 9 bases between them. Germline V gene lookup returns CDR1 SQVTM and CDR2 ANQGSEA. The CDR3 runs to 13 residues. The CDR3 DNA is TGCAGCGTTGACTTTTCGGGGAACACTGAAGCTTTCTTT. It yields the protein CSVDFSGNTEAFF. Looking up the rest from reference TRBV29-1 and TRBJ1-1 gives the full variable domain: SAVISQKPSRDICQRGTSLTIQCQVDSQVTMMFWYRQQPGQSLTLIATANQGSEATYESGFVIDKFPISRPNLTFSTLTVSNMSPEDSSIYLCSVDFSGNTEAFFGQGTRLTVV.

The chain is built from TRBV2 and TRBJ2-1; no clear D. V was cut by 8 bases and J by 10 bases, with 9 bases left in between. The CDR3 contains 10 residues. Germline values: CDR1 SNHLY, CDR2 FYNNEI. The CDR3 reads CASESDEQFF. The DNA of the CDR3 is TGTGCCAGCGAGTCGGACGAGCAGTTCTTC. The whole variable domain, filled in from reference TRBV2 and TRBJ2-1, reads EPEVTQTPSHQVTQMGQEVILRCVPISNHLYFYWYRQILGQKVEFLVSFYNNEISEKSEIFDDQFSVERPDGSNFTLKIRSTKLEDSAMYFCASESDEQFFGPGTRLTVL.

This chain joins TRBV27 and TRBJ2-7; D is possibly TRBD1 (6 bases). This CDR3 has 15 amino acids. Germline V CDR1 and CDR2: MNHEY, SMNVEV (reference sequence). Trimming left V 0 bases short and J 5 bases short, with 14 bases between. The CDR3, as DNA: TGTGCCAGCAGTTTATCAGGCCTGGGGGCCCACGAGCAGTACTTC. The encoded protein is CASSLSGLGAHEQYF.

This clone was seen at least ten times. The rearrangement joins TRBV19 to TRBJ2-7; 9 positions agree with TRBD1. Germline V gene sequence: CDR1 LNHDA, CDR2 SQIVND (reference sequence). V lost 6 bases to trimming and J lost 5 bases; unmatched junction nucleotides: 5. CDR3 length equals 13 residues. CDR3 bases: TGTGCCAGTAGCCCCGGGACAGGGCACGAGCAGTACTTC. It encodes CASSPGTGHEQYF.

This clone occurred a few times. The chain recombines TRBV29-1 with TRBJ2-1, with a tentative D call TRBD1 (6 bases). Germline-derived CDR1 and CDR2 are SQVTM and ANQGSEA. CDR3 length equals 11 residues. Trimming took off 1 base at V and 9 bases at J, with 7 bases between the two ends. The CDR3 sequence is CSVEGGPEQFF. CDR3 DNA: TGCAGCGTTGAAGGGGGGCCTGAGCAGTTCTTC.

This chain connects TRBV6-5 to TRBJ2-2; D ambiguous. V lost 5 bases and J 3 bases, leaving 7 bases between the germline ends. Germline V gene sequence: CDR1 MNHEY, CDR2 SVGAGI. The CDR3 is 13 amino acids. CDR3: CASSKTYTGELFF. The CDR3 DNA reads TGTGCCAGCAGTAAAACTTACACCGGGGAGCTGTTTTTT.

This clone appeared a few times. The chain couples TRBV5-1 to TRBJ2-6; tentative D call: TRBD2 (6 bases). This CDR3 has 17 residues. Trimming stripped 5 bases from V and 0 bases from J, with 15 bases between. Germline V gene sequence: CDR1 SGHRS, CDR2 YFSETQ. The CDR3 coding sequence is TGCGCCAGCAGTGCGGGGAGCTCCCCCTCTGGGGCCAACGTCCTGACTTTC. Translated: CASSAGSSPSGANVLTF.

J is TRBJ2-5 and V is TRBV29-1; D remains ambiguous. Judging by the DNA end, TRBJ2-7 fits better; the J call may be wrong. This CDR3 region has 14 residues. The germline V gene has CDR1 SQVTM and CDR2 ANQGSEA. The CDR3 DNA follows: TGCAGCGTTGAAGGGACGGAGAGCTCCTACGAGCAGTACTTC. It translates to CSVEGTESSYEQYF.

This clone was seen once. The gene calls are TRBV29-1 and TRBJ2-1, with TRBD2 matching over 7 bases. The germline CDR1 and CDR2 sequences are SQVTM and ANQGSEA. The V and J ends lost 3 bases and 4 bases, in that order; junction bases with no gene match: 3. The CDR3 loop spans 13 amino acids. The CDR3 sequence: CSVEGGRYNEQFF. The CDR3 nucleotides are TGCAGCGTTGAGGGGGGGAGGTACAATGAGCAGTTCTTC.